Below, 5 T cell receptor beta chains from the same sample are listed, as sequenced in a study of T cell repertoires in cytomegalovirus infection. One entry per CDR3 protein results from TCRdb running MiXCR on the reads. The table includes some 250,000 distinct CDR3 sequences, approximately 8.3% detected once. What was sequenced was PBMCs. These receptor sequences come from a human donor in good health (CMV status not recorded). Some clones in this sample may be carry-over from other donors' samples.

The CDR3 bases are TGTGCCAGCAGGTTGACAGGGTTTTATGGCTACACCTTC. Protein product: CASRLTGFYGYTF. This rearrangement joins TRBV12-3 or TRBV12-4 to TRBJ1-2, with 7 bases that match TRBD1. The CDR3 consists of 13 residues. J was trimmed by 5 bases and V by 6 bases; bases with no gene match: 6.

This clonotype showed up many times. The CDR3 protein is CASSQELWARTGGSYEQYF. CDR3 nucleotide sequence: TGCGCCAGCAGCCAAGAGTTATGGGCAAGGACAGGGGGATCCTACGAGCAGTACTTC. The rearrangement links TRBV4-1 to TRBJ2-7, with 10 nucleotides matching TRBD1. Germline assignment: CDR1 MGHRA and CDR2 YSYEKL. The CDR3 loop spans 19 amino acids. V shed 0 bases, J shed 1 base, and the junction held 12 bases outside the gene matches.

A remark on this clonotype: Since a much larger clone is just one base distant, this may be a read error. Lacking the conserved final phenylalanine or tryptophan, this CDR3 likely reflects a read error. V is TRBV28 and J is TRBJ1-5, with 10 bases fitting TRBD1. Germline V gene sequence: CDR1 MDHEN, CDR2 SYDVKM. V shed 7 bases, J shed 6 bases, and the junction held 6 bases outside the gene matches. The CDR3 runs to 14 residues. CDR3 bases: TGTGCCAGCATCACCGGGACAGGGGCTCAGCCCCAGCATTCT. Amino acid sequence: CASITGTGAQPQHS.

The chain is built from TRBV6-5 and TRBJ1-1; perhaps TRBD1 as D (6 bases). V lost 2 bases to trimming and J lost 3 bases, with 7 bases between them. Germline loops: CDR1 MNHEY, CDR2 SVGAGI. CDR3 length equals 13 residues. This chain's CDR3 is CASSYRQDTEAFF. The CDR3 region has the DNA TGTGCCAGCAGTTACAGACAGGACACTGAAGCTTTCTTT.

This clonotype came up many times. This chain connects TRBV7-9 to TRBJ2-6, with TRBD2 matching over 8 bases. From germline, CDR1 is SEHNR and CDR2 FQNEAQ (reference sequence). The CDR3 totals 17 residues. V lost 11 bases to trimming and J lost 1 base; unmatched junction nucleotides: 13. CDR3 DNA: TGTGCCGGGTTCGGGGGGGGCGCTTGGTCTGGGGCCAACGTCCTGACTTTC. It yields the protein CAGFGGGAWSGANVLTF.